This TCR beta chain was found in a study of regulatory T cells in long-lasting Graves disease. Turning to the study itself: Persistent Graves' disease meant over 5 years of antithyroid drugs with positive TSH receptor antibodies.

Sample time point: persistent/refractory GD, antithyroid drugs over 5 years with positive TRAb. PBMC RNA served as the TCR library source. Researchers made TCR beta libraries by using iRepertoire HTBI primers and running Arm-PCR on CDR3 regions. TCRdb called the multiplex PCR reads again in MiXCR, with one record for every CDR3 protein. There are over 450,000 distinct CDR3 sequences in the sample; under 25% occur only once, and approximately 6.4% lies in the top ten. V gave up 6 bases and J gave up 7 bases, with 10 bases separating them. The CDR3 runs to 12 residues. Germline lookup yields CDR1 MNHEY and CDR2 SMNVEV (reference sequence). Broader study findings: Comparison showed that persistent patients shared more public clonotypes (about 3,000) than new patients (approximately 930). Among samples with persistent disease, TRBV28, TRBJ1-2 and TRBJ2-5 were favored.

This clonotype was observed at least ten times. No antigen is known for it. The chain combines TRBV27 with TRBJ1-5; maybe TRBD1 (6 bases). This sample comprised peripheral blood mononuclear cells (PBMCs), obtained when the disease was refractory, from a patient treated with antithyroid drugs. The source is a female donor with Graves disease. Here the CDR3 DNA reads TGTGCCAGCAGACAGGGTAGCCAGCCCCAGCATTTT. It translates to CASRQGSQPQHF.